The entry that follows covers one TCR beta chain sequence. Sequencing used immunoSEQ multiplex PCR; TCRdb keeps in-frame clones, though not all of them. The table shows 370,000 or so clones, with approximately 77% occurring only once. The data were taken from a study of blood T cell repertoires in COVID-19. The V segment lost 3 bases and the J segment 4 bases; nucleotides outside the gene matches: 8. Germline lookup yields CDR1 MNHEY and CDR2 SMNVEV (reference sequence). CDR3 length: 15 residues. This receptor was identified in a human donor with acute or convalescent COVID-19. The donor label of this sample is uncertain. The sequencing sample was made of peripheral blood. V and J are TRBV27 and TRBJ1-1; 7 nucleotides match TRBD1. CDR3 sequence reads: CASSFEVRGSTEAFF. The CDR3, as DNA: TGTGCCAGCAGTTTTGAAGTCAGGGGGAGCACTGAAGCTTTCTTT.